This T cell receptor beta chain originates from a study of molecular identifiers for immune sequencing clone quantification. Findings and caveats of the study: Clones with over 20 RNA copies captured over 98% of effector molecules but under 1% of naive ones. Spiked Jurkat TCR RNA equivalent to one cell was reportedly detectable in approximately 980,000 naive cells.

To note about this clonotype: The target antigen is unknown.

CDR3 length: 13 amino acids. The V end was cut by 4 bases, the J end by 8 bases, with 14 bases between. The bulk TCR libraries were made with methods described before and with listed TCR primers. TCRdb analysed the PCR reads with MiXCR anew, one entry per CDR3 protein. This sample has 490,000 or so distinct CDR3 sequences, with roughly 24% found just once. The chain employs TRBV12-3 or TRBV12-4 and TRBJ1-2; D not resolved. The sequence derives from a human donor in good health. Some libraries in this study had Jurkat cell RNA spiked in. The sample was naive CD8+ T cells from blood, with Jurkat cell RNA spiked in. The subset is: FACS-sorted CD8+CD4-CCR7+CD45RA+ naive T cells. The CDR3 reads CASSSGPIGGYTF. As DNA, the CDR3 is TGTGCCAGCAGTTCCGGACCGATCGGCGGCTACACCTTC.